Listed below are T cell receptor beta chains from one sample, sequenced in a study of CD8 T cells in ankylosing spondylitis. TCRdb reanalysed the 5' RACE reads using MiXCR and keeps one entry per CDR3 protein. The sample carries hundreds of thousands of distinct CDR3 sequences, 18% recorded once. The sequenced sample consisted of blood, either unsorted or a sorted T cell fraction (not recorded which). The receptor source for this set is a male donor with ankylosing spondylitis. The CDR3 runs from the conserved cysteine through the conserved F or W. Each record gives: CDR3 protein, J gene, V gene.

CSARDIFRDGNQPQHF | TRBJ1-5 | TRBV20-1
CASSQNYGGYNEQFF | TRBJ2-1 | TRBV7-8
CSARGDTARSGNTIYF | TRBJ1-3 | TRBV20-1
CASSLWTSGRGYNEQFF | TRBJ2-1 | TRBV11-2
CSARDLFGRQGIGLSYEQYF | TRBJ2-7 | TRBV20-1
CASSYPIADGSNTGELFF | TRBJ2-2 | TRBV6-2/TRBV6-3
CASSPWTGTNYGYTF | TRBJ1-2 | TRBV5-1
CAGSVGRGGLTQETQYF | TRBJ2-5 | TRBV9
CASSQDLSGSKNNEQFF | TRBJ2-1 | TRBV3-1
CASSPRSGLNTGELFF | TRBJ2-2 | TRBV11-3
CASSPGPNSNQPQHF | TRBJ1-5 | TRBV27
CASSWGAGTEAFF | TRBJ1-1 | TRBV5-1